Below are 3 T cell receptor beta chains sequenced from a single sample in a study of control samples from healthy donors and cancer patients. Assay used: immunoSEQ multiplex PCR; TCRdb lists only in-frame clones, some missing. This sample has 96,000 or so clones, with 85% to 95% found just once. Material: blood. These receptors all stem from a man younger than 35 in good health.

The rearrangement links TRBV29-1 to TRBJ1-1; D not resolved. The CDR3 is 14 amino acids. Germline V gives CDR1 SQVTM, CDR2 ANQGSEA. The V and J ends lost 8 bases and 4 bases respectively, with 20 bases between them. CDR3 protein: CSTHQSRVGTEAFF. CDR3 in DNA: TGCAGCACACACCAATCTCGGGTGGGCACTGAAGCTTTCTTT.

The chain recombines TRBV2 with TRBJ1-5; maybe TRBD1 (5 bases). CDR3 length: 14 residues. CDR1 SNHLY and CDR2 FYNNEI come from the germline V gene. V lost 3 bases and J 9 bases, leaving 15 bases between the germline ends. The CDR3 DNA reads as TGTGCCAGCAGTGAGTACAGGCGCTCGGGGCCCCAGCATTTT. The encoded protein is CASSEYRRSGPQHF.

The J gene is TRBJ2-3, the V gene TRBV5-1; 14 nucleotides line up with TRBD2. Germline CDR1 and CDR2: SGHRS and YFSETQ. The V segment lost 1 base and the J segment 11 bases; nucleotides outside the gene matches: 6. This CDR3 comprises 15 residues. CDR3 region: CASSLTGLAGVGQYF. CDR3 sequence (DNA): TGCGCCAGCAGCTTGACGGGACTAGCGGGAGTGGGGCAGTATTTT.